The T cell receptor beta chain described here comes from a study of cytomegalovirus exposure and HLA in healthy donors. The CDR3 runs to 15 residues. Trimming took 0 bases from V and 2 from J; bases not matched to a gene: 7. Germline CDR1 reads GTSNPN; CDR2 reads SVGIG (reference sequence). The PCR had 60 Vbeta and 13 Jbeta primers. TCRdb's table, derived via immunoSEQ multiplex PCR, lists solely in-frame clones and lacks some. The sample has approximately 100,000 clones; around three quarters are singletons. In its sample, this clone was seen a few times. Sequenced input: PBMCs. This TCR was sampled from a female donor in good health and CMV-seropositive. The chain links TRBV30 to TRBJ2-7, with 7 bases identical to TRBD1. CDR3 sequence: CAWSVQTGKTYEQYF. CDR3 bases: TGTGCCTGGAGTGTACAGACAGGGAAAACCTACGAGCAGTACTTC.